The present T cell receptor beta chain was sequenced within a study of molecular identifiers for immune sequencing clone quantification. Between about 18,000 and 1,000,000 sorted cells, with 10%, 30% or 50% RNA, yielded naive CD8 libraries. About this clonotype itself: Compared with germline, one end of the junction differs, possibly owing to a read error.

TCRdb re-derived calls from the PCR reads in MiXCR, one entry per CDR3 protein. The data hold about half a million distinct CDR3 sequences, with under 30% observed a single time. From germline, CDR1 is SGHKS and CDR2 YYEKEE (reference sequence). There are 15 residues in the CDR3. The sequence came from a human donor in good health. Some libraries in this study had Jurkat cell RNA spiked in. The sample consisted of naive CD8+ T cells from blood, with Jurkat cell RNA spiked in. Subset reported: FACS-sorted CD8+CD4-CCR7+CD45RA+ naive T cells. This chain connects TRBV5-5 to TRBJ2-7; 12 positions agree with TRBD2. In nucleotides, the CDR3 is TGTGCCGGCAGCATGACTAGCGGGAGCTACTACGAGCAGTACTTC. Its protein product is CAGSMTSGSYYEQYF.